The 26 T cell receptor beta chains in this list originate from one sample, sequenced in a study of graft-versus-host responses after intestinal transplantation. These receptors' targets are unknown. Libraries were prepared by immunoSEQ multiplex PCR; TCRdb keeps only in-frame clonotypes and omits some of them. The sample shows 85,000 to 90,000 clones, just under 95% of them seen only once. The source was unstimulated CD4+ T cells sorted from spleen or lymph node cells, collected before intestinal transplant. The source is a human donor who received an intestinal transplant.

The chain employs TRBV27 and TRBJ2-5; TRBD1 matches at 8 bases. Germline lookup yields CDR1 MNHEY and CDR2 SMNVEV (reference sequence). The CDR3 has 13 residues. V lost 4 bases and J lost 7; bases outside the gene matches: 5. This chain's CDR3 is CASSSQGAWTQYF. CDR3 nucleotides: TGTGCCAGCAGTTCCCAGGGGGCTTGGACCCAGTACTTC.

This chain links TRBV30 with TRBJ2-1; a weak D match, TRBD2 (6 bases). The V gene's germline CDR1 is GTSNPN and CDR2 SVGIG (reference sequence). This CDR3 spans 15 amino acids. Trimming shortened V by 3 bases and J by 3 bases, and 15 bases separated the two germline ends. CDR3 nucleotide sequence: TGTGCCTGGAGCTCTGGGACTTCGAGCTACAATGAGCAGTTCTTC. Its translation: CAWSSGTSSYNEQFF.

The J gene is TRBJ2-2, the V gene TRBV25-1; 7 positions match TRBD1. The trim removed 5 bases at V and 4 bases at J, leaving 7 bases unmatched. CDR3 length equals 15 residues. Per the germline V gene, CDR1 is MGHDK and CDR2 is SYGVNS. The CDR3 DNA reads TGTGCCAGCAGTTCTACAGGGGTCCTCACCGGGGAGCTGTTTTTT. Its protein product is CASSSTGVLTGELFF.

The chain links TRBV7-8 to TRBJ1-5, with no clear D. The V gene lost 2 bases and the J gene lost 5 bases, with 10 bases spanning the gap. Looked up from germline, CDR1 is SGHVS and CDR2 is FQNEAQ. The CDR3 consists of 14 residues. CDR3 loop: CASSLPGGDQPQHF. The DNA for the CDR3 is TGTGCCAGCAGCTTACCGGGCGGCGATCAGCCCCAGCATTTT.

V is TRBV9 and J is TRBJ2-1; 9 bases align to TRBD2. V was pared by 3 bases and J by 4 bases, with 8 bases of the junction left unmatched. CDR1 is SGDLS, CDR2 YYNGEE, per germline. The CDR3 is 16 residues long. Here the CDR3 reads CASSAGLADKYNEQFF. The CDR3 DNA reads as TGTGCCAGCAGCGCGGGACTAGCAGATAAGTACAATGAGCAGTTCTTC. The entire variable domain, with the rest obtained from reference TRBV9 and TRBJ2-1, is as follows: DSGVTQTPKHLITATGQRVTLRCSPRSGDLSVYWYQQSLDQGLQFLIQYYNGEERAKGNILERFSAQQFPDLHSELNLSSLELGDSALYFCASSAGLADKYNEQFFGPGTRLTVL.

V gene TRBV6-1 combines with J gene TRBJ2-5, with 10 bases lining up with TRBD2. Unmatched junction bases numbered 17, after V lost 2 bases and J lost 8 bases. This CDR3 has 18 residues. Germline CDR1 reads MNHNS; CDR2 reads SASEGT. This CDR3 reads CASSEWGGLAASGETQYF. In DNA form, the CDR3 reads TGTGCCAGCAGTGAATGGGGAGGACTAGCGGCTTCCGGGGAAACCCAGTACTTC.

The V call is TRBV15, the J call TRBJ2-2; the D gene is possibly TRBD2 (5 bases). Germline CDR1 is LNHNV and CDR2 is YYDKDF (reference sequence). The CDR3 is 13 amino acids. V lost 3 bases and J lost 3, with 5 bases in between. CDR3 DNA sequence: TGTGCCACCAGCAGGGGAGACACCGGGGAGCTGTTTTTT. It is translated as CATSRGDTGELFF.

The J gene is TRBJ2-3, the V gene TRBV14; D is unclear. CDR3 length equals 16 residues. The germline V gene encodes CDR1 SGHDN and CDR2 FVKESK. Trimming cost V 0 bases and J 3 bases, with 13 bases left between them. The CDR3 protein is CASSQDGAVGTDTQYF. DNA of the CDR3: TGTGCCAGCAGCCAAGATGGAGCAGTAGGTACAGATACGCAGTATTTT.

This chain joins TRBV5-6 and TRBJ2-3; tentatively, D is TRBD2 (6 bases). The V end was cut by 3 bases, the J end by 7 bases, with 15 bases between. Germline CDR1 and CDR2: SGHDT and YYEEEE. This CDR3 has 14 amino acids. The DNA for the CDR3 is TGTGCCAGCAGCTCCGGGAGCACCCTTTATACGCAGTATTTT. Encoded protein: CASSSGSTLYTQYF.

The J gene is TRBJ1-5, the V gene TRBV6-5; unclear D gene. V gave up 0 bases and J gave up 3 bases, with 12 bases separating them. CDR3 length: 16 amino acids. Germline loops: CDR1 MNHEY, CDR2 SVGAGI. CDR3 sequence reads: CASSYSSQPPNQPQHF. CDR3 coding DNA: TGTGCCAGCAGTTACTCGAGCCAGCCTCCCAATCAGCCCCAGCATTTT.

V usage is TRBV25-1 and J usage is TRBJ1-4; D is unresolved. This CDR3 contains 15 residues. V lost 4 bases, J lost 1 base, and 10 bases lay in between. CDR1 is MGHDK, CDR2 SYGVNS, per germline. The CDR3 loop reads CASSGPPRTNEKLFF. CDR3 coding DNA: TGTGCCAGCAGTGGACCCCCTAGAACTAATGAAAAACTGTTTTTT.

The chain joins TRBV7-3 to TRBJ1-5; 9 positions match TRBD1. CDR1 SGHTA and CDR2 FQGTGA come from the germline V gene. The CDR3 is 17 residues long. V lost 5 bases, J lost 7 bases, and 15 bases stayed unmatched. CDR3 region: CASSALGDRDKMQPQHF. The CDR3 DNA follows: TGTGCCAGCAGCGCCTTGGGGGACAGGGATAAAATGCAGCCCCAGCATTTT. Drawing the rest from reference TRBV7-3 and TRBJ1-5, the complete variable domain is GAGVSQTPSNKVTEKGKYVELRCDPISGHTALYWYRQSLGQGPEFLIYFQGTGAADDSGLPNDRFFAVRPEGSVSTLKIQRTERGDSAVYLCASSALGDRDKMQPQHFGDGTRLSIL.

V is TRBV19 and J is TRBJ1-4; maybe TRBD1 (5 bases). This CDR3 is 19 amino acids long. Germline CDR1 reads LNHDA; CDR2 reads SQIVND (reference sequence). Trimming stripped 4 bases from V and 9 bases from J, with 30 bases between. The CDR3: CASSKAGTAGPSLLQKLFF. The DNA for the CDR3 is TGTGCCAGTAGTAAGGCAGGGACCGCCGGGCCCTCCCTCCTTCAAAAACTGTTTTTT.

The gene calls are TRBV6-1 and TRBJ1-1; 10 bases agree with TRBD1. The CDR3 totals 15 residues. Germline lookup yields CDR1 MNHNS and CDR2 SASEGT. The trim removed 4 bases at V and 1 base at J, leaving 3 bases unmatched. CDR3 DNA: TGTGCCAGCAGTGCCAGACAGGGGGCGAACACTGAAGCTTTCTTT. It yields the protein CASSARQGANTEAFF.

V gene TRBV19 combines with J gene TRBJ1-1; D remains ambiguous. CDR3 length equals 13 residues. The germline CDR1 and CDR2 sequences are LNHDA and SQIVND (reference sequence). Trimming removed 3 bases from V and 0 bases from J, with 5 bases in between. The CDR3 DNA reads as TGTGCCAGTAGTATGCAGATGAACACTGAAGCTTTCTTT. Its protein product is CASSMQMNTEAFF.

J is TRBJ1-1 and V is TRBV7-9; 7 bases agree with TRBD1. Germline assignment: CDR1 SEHNR and CDR2 FQNEAQ (reference sequence). This CDR3 has 13 amino acids. With 3 bases clipped from V and 6 bases from J, the junction kept 4 bases outside the gene matches. The CDR3 is CASSFSDRAEAFF. The CDR3 DNA is TGTGCCAGCAGCTTCTCAGACAGGGCTGAAGCTTTCTTT.

V usage is TRBV2 and J usage is TRBJ2-5; D could derive from TRBD1 or TRBD2 (5 bases each). Trimming removed 4 bases at V and 4 bases at J, with 10 bases between. This CDR3 contains 13 residues. CDR1 is SNHLY, CDR2 FYNNEI, per germline. Here the CDR3 reads CASSGAGRETQYF. The CDR3 nucleotides read TGTGCCAGCAGTGGGGCAGGGAGAGAGACCCAGTACTTC.

J is TRBJ1-5 and V is TRBV2; 8 bases fit TRBD1. Unmatched junction bases numbered 5, after V lost 5 bases and J lost 2 bases. Germline V gene lookup returns CDR1 SNHLY and CDR2 FYNNEI. The CDR3 length is 15 residues. CDR3 sequence reads: CASSSQGAGNQPQHF. The CDR3 DNA reads as TGTGCCAGCAGTAGTCAGGGGGCGGGCAATCAGCCCCAGCATTTT. The full variable domain, completed using reference TRBV2 and TRBJ1-5, is EPEVTQTPSHQVTQMGQEVILRCVPISNHLYFYWYRQILGQKVEFLVSFYNNEISEKSEIFDDQFSVERPDGSNFTLKIRSTKLEDSAMYFCASSSQGAGNQPQHFGDGTRLSIL.

The chain has TRBV18 and TRBJ2-7; 10 bases align to TRBD2. The CDR3 runs 16 residues. Per the germline V gene, CDR1 is KGHSH and CDR2 is LQKENI. The junction had 5 bases not matched to a gene; V was cut back by 3 bases and J by 0 bases. CDR3 residues: CASSPLPSGSSYEQYF. In DNA form, the CDR3 reads TGTGCCAGCTCACCTCTTCCTAGCGGGAGCTCCTACGAGCAGTACTTC.

CDR3 region: CASSSQPGQYNEQFF. In DNA, the CDR3 is TGTGCCAGCAGCTCGCAACCGGGACAATACAATGAGCAGTTCTTC. The genes are TRBV11-2 and TRBJ2-1, with TRBD1 as a possible D gene (6 bases). Germline values: CDR1 SGHAT, CDR2 FQNNGV. CDR3 length: 15 residues. Trimming stripped 4 bases from V and 4 bases from J, with 14 bases between.

The gene calls are TRBV28 and TRBJ1-2, with D uncertain. Deletions cut 2 bases from V and 0 bases from J, with 4 bases between. Germline V gene data show CDR1 as MDHEN and CDR2 as SYDVKM. The length of the CDR3 is 13 residues. The CDR3 sequence is CASSLRANYGYTF. The CDR3 coding sequence is TGTGCCAGCAGTTTAAGAGCTAACTATGGCTACACCTTC.

The chain couples TRBV6-6 to TRBJ2-1; 8 nucleotides line up with TRBD2. Germline CDR1 and CDR2: MNHNY and SVGAGI (reference sequence). The CDR3 is 15 amino acids. Trimming removed 6 bases from V and 7 bases from J; junction bases left unmatched: 11. CDR3 sequence (DNA): TGTGCCAGCAGCCCAGGACTAGCTACTAGGAATGAGCAGTTCTTC. Its translation: CASSPGLATRNEQFF.

The V and J genes are TRBV5-4 and TRBJ2-3, with D possibly being TRBD2 (6 bases). The CDR3 consists of 13 residues. CDR1 is SGHNT, CDR2 YYREEE, per germline (reference sequence). V was pared by 3 bases and J by 8 bases, with 13 bases between. CDR3 in DNA: TGTGCCAGCAGCTCTCTTAGCGGAAGTACGCAGTATTTT. Translating it yields CASSSLSGSTQYF.

This clone was counted only a few times. The rearrangement uses TRBV13 and TRBJ1-2; D may be TRBD1 (5 bases). The germline V and J ends were trimmed by 0 bases and 8 bases, with 16 bases remaining between them. From germline, CDR1 is PRHDT and CDR2 FYEKMQ (reference sequence). This CDR3 comprises 15 residues. For the CDR3, the DNA is TGTGCCAGCAGCTTAGGGGGGACGTTGAAGTGGGGCTACACCTTC. Its translation: CASSLGGTLKWGYTF.

The chain combines TRBV10-3 with TRBJ2-7; 9 nucleotides line up with TRBD2. The germline CDR1 and CDR2 sequences are ENHRY and SYGVKD. The CDR3 is 14 amino acids. V shed 11 bases and J 0 bases; nucleotides not matched to a gene: 8. DNA of the CDR3: TGTGCCGGGAGGGCGGGAGGGAACTCCTACGAGCAGTACTTC. This gives the protein CAGRAGGNSYEQYF.

The J gene is TRBJ1-2, the V gene TRBV6-1; D is possibly TRBD1 (5 bases). Trimming pared 3 bases from V and 5 bases from J, leaving 10 bases between. Germline V lookup: CDR1 MNHNS, CDR2 SASEGT. The CDR3 is 13 amino acids. This CDR3 reads CASSEVWGYGYTF. The DNA of the CDR3 is TGTGCCAGCAGTGAGGTGTGGGGGTATGGCTACACCTTC.